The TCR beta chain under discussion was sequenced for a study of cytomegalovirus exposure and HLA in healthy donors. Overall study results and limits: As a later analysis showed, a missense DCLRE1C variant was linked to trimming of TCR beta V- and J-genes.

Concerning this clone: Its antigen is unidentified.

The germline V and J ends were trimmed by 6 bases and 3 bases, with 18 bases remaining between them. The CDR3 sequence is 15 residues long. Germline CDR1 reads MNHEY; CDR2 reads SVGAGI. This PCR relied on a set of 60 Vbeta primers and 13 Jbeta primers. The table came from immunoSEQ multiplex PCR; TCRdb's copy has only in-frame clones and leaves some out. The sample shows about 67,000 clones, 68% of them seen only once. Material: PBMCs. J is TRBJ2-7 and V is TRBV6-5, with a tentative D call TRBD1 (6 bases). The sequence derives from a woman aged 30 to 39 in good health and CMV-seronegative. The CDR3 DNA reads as TGTGCCAGCAGCGCCGGGACACGGAGCGACTACGAGCAGTACTTC. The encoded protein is CASSAGTRSDYEQYF.